This T cell receptor (beta chain) is from a study of blood T cell repertoires in COVID-19. Data came from immunoSEQ multiplex PCR; TCRdb stores just in-frame clones and leaves some out. Of tens of thousands of clones in the sample, approximately 80% were seen once. Looked up from germline, CDR1 is ENHRY and CDR2 is SYGVKD. The germline V and J ends were trimmed by 3 bases and 3 bases, with 2 bases remaining between them. The CDR3 loop spans 11 amino acids. The V gene is TRBV10-3, the J gene TRBJ1-2; no clear D. The clonotype originates from a woman aged 80 or over with acute or convalescent COVID-19. What was sequenced was peripheral blood. CDR3 amino acids: CAISDDYGYTF. The CDR3 nucleotides are TGTGCCATCAGTGACGACTATGGCTACACCTTC.